The following is a TCR beta chain sequence with its context. The antigen remains unidentified. This record comes from a study of T-cell reconstitution after alpha-beta-depleted transplantation in children. The study, taken as a whole, reports: About two months after transplant, alpha-beta T cells reportedly came from several hundred expanded graft clones. Some patients' high day-60 TCRbeta diversity was attributed to recipient cells surviving conditioning. The main origin of T-cell counts and diversity one year after transplant was newly produced T cells.

This sample's TCRbeta library carried unique molecular identifier barcodes. MiXCR was run by TCRdb on the PCR reads, yielding one entry per CDR3 protein. The profile covers 250,000 to 300,000 distinct CDR3 sequences, with roughly 7.8% appearing a single time and about 8.2% taken by the ten largest. This clonotype was sampled from a female patient younger than 10 who had a stem cell transplant for Fanconi anemia, so the T cells may come from the graft donor. The sequenced sample was peripheral blood, obtained 360 days after TCRalphabeta/CD19-depleted stem cell transplant.

CDR3 bases: TGTGCCAGCAGCTTAGCTCCAGGCCGCTCTGGGGCCAACGTCCTGACTTTC. Translating it yields CASSLAPGRSGANVLTF. This chain links TRBV7-6 with TRBJ2-6; D is ambiguous. The germline V and J ends were trimmed by 0 bases and 0 bases, with 9 bases remaining between them. CDR3 size: 17 residues. CDR1 and CDR2 (germline): SGHVS, FNYEAQ.